What follows are 10 T cell receptor beta chains derived from one specimen sequenced in a study of CD8+ T cells in alopecia areata. Treatment: oral pan-JAK inhibitor, 5-10 mg twice daily. RNA was isolated and reverse transcribed to cDNA, the sequencing template. Produced via immunoSEQ multiplex PCR; TCRdb's table is partial and in-frame only. There are about 110,000 clones in the sample; 56% occur only once, and more than 3% lies in the top ten. The sample here was CD4+ T cells sorted from blood, taken at week 24, from a patient treated with tofacitinib. These TCRs come from a human donor with alopecia areata.

This chain uses TRBV30 with TRBJ2-5; 10 positions agree with TRBD2. After removal of 5 bases from V and 1 base from J, the junction contained 4 bases not matched to a gene. CDR1 and CDR2 from the germline V gene are GTSNPN and SVGIG (reference sequence). The CDR3 loop spans 14 amino acids. CDR3 loop: CAWERGGIQETQYF. In nucleotides, the CDR3 is TGTGCCTGGGAGCGGGGGGGGATCCAAGAGACCCAGTACTTC. Using reference TRBV30 and TRBJ2-5 for the parts outside the CDR3, the full variable domain is SQTIHQWPATLVQPVGSPLSLECTVEGTSNPNLYWYRQAAGRGLQLLFYSVGIGQISSEVPQNLSASRPQDRQFILSSKKLLLSDSGFYLCAWERGGIQETQYFGPGTRLLVL.

The CDR3 DNA is TGTGCCAGCAGGGGGGCCCGACAGAGGAAACAGCCCCAGCATTTT. This sequence encodes CASRGARQRKQPQHF. The J gene is TRBJ1-5, the V gene TRBV25-1; D may be TRBD1 (6 bases). The CDR3 is made up of 15 amino acids. Germline loops: CDR1 MGHDK, CDR2 SYGVNS. V was pared by 6 bases and J by 7 bases, with 19 bases between.

This rearrangement joins TRBV7-8 to TRBJ1-6; D possibly corresponds to TRBD1 (5 bases). With 1 base removed from V and 8 bases from J, the gap between germline ends came to 15 bases. Germline V lookup: CDR1 SGHVS, CDR2 FQNEAQ. The CDR3 is 16 amino acids. CDR3 sequence: CASSLVNWGRDSPLHF. Here the CDR3 DNA reads TGTGCCAGCAGCTTAGTCAACTGGGGGAGGGATTCACCCCTCCACTTT.

This clone has only a few counts. CDR3 amino acids: CASSQNPSTGKRQTQYF. The CDR3 nucleotides read TGTGCCAGCAGCCAGAATCCGTCGACAGGGAAACGGCAGACCCAGTACTTC. This chain uses TRBV2 with TRBJ2-5, with 7 nucleotides matching TRBD1. Germline CDR1 SNHLY, CDR2 FYNNEI. The CDR3 contains 17 residues. V was clipped by 6 bases and J by 6 bases; unmatched bases: 19.

This clone was observed a handful of times. The CDR3 region has the DNA TGTGCCAGCAGCTTAGATAGGCCGGAGAATTCACCCCTCCACTTT. As protein: CASSLDRPENSPLHF. This chain joins TRBV11-2 and TRBJ1-6, with unresolved D. The CDR3 consists of 15 residues. Germline CDR1 and CDR2: SGHAT and FQNNGV. The germline V and J ends were trimmed by 0 bases and 7 bases, with 10 bases remaining between them.

This clone was detected a few times. The identical CDR3 is also encoded by other nucleotide sequences in the sample. The chain employs TRBV9 and TRBJ1-2; D is unclear. Trimming removed 0 bases from V and 4 bases from J, with 1 base in between. CDR3 size: 11 residues. Germline loops: CDR1 SGDLS, CDR2 YYNGEE. The CDR3 sequence: CASSVGYGYTF. The CDR3 bases are TGTGCCAGCAGCGTAGGCTATGGCTACACCTTC.

The gene calls are TRBV7-9 and TRBJ2-2; D gene uncertain. The CDR3 consists of 13 residues. The V and J ends lost 4 bases and 4 bases respectively, with 7 bases between them. Germline V CDR1 and CDR2: SEHNR, FQNEAQ (reference sequence). The CDR3 protein is CASSSYTTGELFF. In DNA, the CDR3 is TGTGCCAGCAGCTCATATACCACCGGGGAGCTGTTTTTT.

The chain recombines TRBV4-3 with TRBJ2-7; D is perhaps TRBD1 (6 bases). V was pared by 3 bases and J by 6 bases, with 21 bases between. Germline V gene lookup returns CDR1 LGHNA and CDR2 YSLEER. The CDR3 consists of 16 residues. CDR3: CASSQTLWDIVLEQYF. For the CDR3, the DNA is TGCGCCAGCAGCCAGACTCTGTGGGACATAGTACTCGAGCAGTACTTC.

The chain combines TRBV7-2 with TRBJ2-3; D is unresolved. V shed 5 bases and J shed 6 bases, with 9 bases lying between them. The CDR3 runs 12 residues. Germline CDR1 reads SGHTA; CDR2 reads FQGNSA. CDR3 nucleotides: TGTGCCAGCAGCCTCATGGGGGATACGCAGTATTTT. Its protein product is CASSLMGDTQYF. The full variable domain, in which reference TRBV7-2 and TRBJ2-3 provide the parts outside the CDR3, is GAGVSQSPSNKVTEKGKDVELRCDPISGHTALYWYRQSLGQGLEFLIYFQGNSAPDKSGLPSDRFSAERTGGSVSTLTIQRTQQEDSAVYLCASSLMGDTQYFGPGTRLTVL.

The chain recombines TRBV5-1 with TRBJ2-7; D not resolved. The CDR3 contains 14 residues. The V end was cut by 5 bases, the J end by 0 bases, with 12 bases between. The germline gives CDR1 SGHRS, CDR2 YFSETQ. CDR3 residues: CASRRESGSYEQYF. In DNA, the CDR3 is TGCGCCAGCAGGAGAGAATCGGGCTCCTACGAGCAGTACTTC.